A selection of T cell receptor beta chains follows, all from one sample in a study of T cell responses to AZD1222 COVID-19 vaccine. Some clones are missing from TCRdb's copy, which holds only in-frame ones; the method was immunoSEQ multiplex PCR. The data show over 110,000 clones, 85% to 95% seen once. Sequences were derived from peripheral blood, sampled after recovery from COVID-19. All receptors derive from an adult who had recovered from COVID-19. The CDR3 runs from the conserved cysteine through the conserved F or W. The D gene is left open where the match is weak. Clone size is shown for a subset of rows, as once, few, many or a class of expanded clone.

clone size,D gene,V gene,J gene,CDR3 protein,CDR3 DNA
-,-,TRBV7-9,TRBJ2-5,CASSLRSPRQLGQETQYF,TGTGCCAGCAGCTTGAGGAGTCCGAGACAGCTAGGGCAAGAGACCCAGTACTTC
-,-,TRBV5-1,TRBJ2-2,CASSRDNTGELFF,TGCGCCAGCAGTCGGGATAACACCGGGGAGCTGTTTTTT
-,-,TRBV15,TRBJ2-1,CATSSRVTGNEQFF,TGTGCCACCAGCAGCCGAGTAACAGGAAATGAGCAGTTCTTC
-,-,TRBV4-1,TRBJ2-7,CASSQDTGLLYEQYF,TGCGCCAGCAGCCAAGATACGGGCCTACTCTACGAGCAGTACTTC
-,-,TRBV18,TRBJ1-2,CASSPLDTSGYTF,TGTGCCAGCTCACCACTCGATACTTCTGGCTACACCTTC
-,-,TRBV11-3,TRBJ2-3,CASSLARGDTQYF,TGTGCCAGCAGCTTAGCTCGAGGAGATACGCAGTATTTT
-,-,TRBV28,TRBJ1-5,CASSQVRNQPQHF,TGTGCCAGCTCGCAGGTTCGCAATCAGCCCCAGCATTTT
-,TRBD1,TRBV28,TRBJ1-5,CASSRRDRGGQPQHF,TGTGCCAGCAGTCGACGGGACAGGGGAGGGCAGCCCCAGCATTTT
-,TRBD1,TRBV6-5,TRBJ1-2,CASSRGQGYGYTF,TGTGCCAGCAGTCGGGGACAGGGCTATGGCTACACCTTC
-,-,TRBV11-2,TRBJ1-1,CASSRRWNTEAFF,TGTGCCAGCAGCCGCCGGTGGAACACTGAAGCTTTCTTT
-,-,TRBV4-1,TRBJ2-2,CASSLIGAPNTGELFF,TGCGCCAGCAGCCTCATCGGGGCCCCGAACACCGGGGAGCTGTTTTTT
-,-,TRBV28,TRBJ2-7,CASRYASSETYEQYF,TGTGCCAGCAGGTACGCCTCTAGCGAGACCTACGAGCAGTACTTC
-,-,TRBV27,TRBJ2-5,CASSWPLGTQYF,TGTGCCAGCAGTTGGCCCTTAGGAACCCAGTACTTC
-,TRBD2,TRBV5-4,TRBJ2-5,CASSFGLAGVLGETQYF,TGTGCCAGCAGCTTCGGACTAGCGGGAGTGTTGGGGGAGACCCAGTACTTC
-,-,TRBV30,TRBJ1-5,CAWSVPPEIQPQHF,TGTGCCTGGAGTGTACCGCCAGAAATTCAGCCCCAGCATTTT
-,TRBD1,TRBV28,TRBJ2-7,CASSLSGQGTYEQYF,TGTGCCAGCAGTTTATCTGGACAGGGGACCTACGAGCAGTACTTC
-,-,TRBV28,TRBJ2-7,CASSLGRGYSSYEQYF,TGTGCCAGCAGTTTGGGCAGAGGGTATTCCTCCTACGAGCAGTACTTC
-,TRBD2,TRBV27,TRBJ2-7,CASTRASGRAEQYF,TGTGCCAGCACCCGGGCTAGCGGGAGGGCCGAGCAGTACTTC
-,-,TRBV28,TRBJ1-2,CASSTSGALRGYTF,TGTGCCAGCAGTACTTCAGGGGCCCTACGTGGCTACACCTTC
-,-,TRBV5-8,TRBJ2-5,CASSLRAWRETQYF,TGTGCCAGCAGCTTACGGGCCTGGAGGGAGACCCAGTACTTC
once,TRBD2,TRBV7-9,TRBJ2-1,CASSDDDSGRAVEQFF,TGTGCCAGCAGCGACGATGATAGCGGGAGGGCCGTGGAGCAGTTCTTC
-,TRBD2,TRBV5-1,TRBJ2-1,CASSLFLAGGSYNEQFF,TGCGCCAGCAGCCTTTTCCTAGCGGGAGGCTCCTACAATGAGCAGTTCTTC
-,-,TRBV7-9,TRBJ2-7,CASSFGSTSRQAEQYF,TGTGCCAGCAGCTTCGGGTCGACAAGTCGGCAAGCCGAGCAGTACTTC
-,-,TRBV7-9,TRBJ2-7,CASSGPYEQYF,TGTGCCAGCAGCGGGCCCTACGAGCAGTACTTC
-,-,TRBV9,TRBJ1-2,CASSVAGAWGYTF,TGTGCCAGCAGCGTAGCGGGGGCCTGGGGCTACACCTTC
-,TRBD1,TRBV29-1,TRBJ2-3,CSVSDRGSPSTDTQYF,TGCAGCGTTTCTGACAGGGGATCCCCTAGCACAGATACGCAGTATTTT
-,TRBD2,TRBV7-9,TRBJ2-1,CASRPGTSGSINEQFF,TGTGCCAGCAGACCTGGGACTAGCGGGAGTATCAATGAGCAGTTCTTC
-,-,TRBV28,TRBJ1-5,CASSSERPQHF,TGTGCCAGCAGTTCTGAACGGCCCCAGCATTTT
-,-,TRBV2,TRBJ1-6,CASSDRVNSPLHF,TGTGCCAGCAGTGACAGGGTTAATTCACCCCTCCACTTT
-,-,TRBV25-1,TRBJ2-7,CASSEAINPYEQYF,TGTGCCAGCAGTGAAGCAATCAACCCCTACGAGCAGTACTTC
-,TRBD1,TRBV7-8,TRBJ1-6,CASSLVDRGFSPLHF,TGTGCCAGCAGCTTAGTAGACAGGGGGTTTTCACCCCTCCACTTT
-,TRBD2,TRBV11-2,TRBJ2-2,CASSYRGGRTAGELFF,TGTGCCAGCAGCTACCGCGGCGGGAGGACGGCCGGGGAGCTGTTTTTT
-,TRBD2,TRBV28,TRBJ2-1,CASRWGSGGSYNEQFF,TGTGCCAGCAGATGGGGTAGCGGGGGCTCCTACAATGAGCAGTTCTTC
-,TRBD1,TRBV29-1,TRBJ2-3,CSLNRGQGDTQYF,TGCAGTTTGAACAGGGGGCAAGGAGATACGCAGTATTTT
-,-,TRBV19,TRBJ1-5,CARGLGGGISNQPQHF,TGTGCCAGGGGCCTAGGGGGAGGAATTAGCAATCAGCCCCAGCATTTT
-,-,TRBV29-1,TRBJ2-2,CSVLIGRTTGELFF,TGCAGCGTTTTGATAGGCCGAACCACCGGGGAGCTGTTTTTT
-,-,TRBV19,TRBJ1-5,CASRRDINQPQHF,TGTGCCAGTCGTAGGGATATCAATCAGCCCCAGCATTTT
-,-,TRBV19,TRBJ2-5,CASSMGETQYF,TGTGCCAGTAGTATGGGAGAGACCCAGTACTTC
-,TRBD1,TRBV29-1,TRBJ2-3,CSVETGVGHTDTQYF,TGCAGCGTTGAGACAGGGGTGGGACACACAGATACGCAGTATTTT
-,-,TRBV27,TRBJ1-6,CASSRVPSSYNSPLHF,TGTGCCAGCAGTCGGGTCCCTAGCTCCTATAATTCACCCCTCCACTTT